This note documents a single T cell receptor (beta chain) sequence. Its antigen is as yet unknown. Trimming shortened V by 10 bases and J by 0 bases, and 16 bases separated the two germline ends. The CDR3 length is 15 residues. Germline values: CDR1 LNHDA, CDR2 SQIVND (reference sequence). These data belong to a study of cytomegalovirus exposure and HLA in healthy donors. Study results and caveats: Later analysis identified a missense DCLRE1C variant that was linked to TCR beta V- and J-gene trimming. Reported performance of the classifier showed diagnosis of cytomegalovirus status with high specificity and sensitivity.

It was with 60 Vbeta and 13 Jbeta primers that the PCR ran. Using immunoSEQ multiplex PCR, the repertoire was profiled, and TCRdb retains in-frame clones only, with some absent. This sample has around 91,000 clones, with approximately 86% found just once. The V and J genes are TRBV19 and TRBJ1-5; D not certain. The sequence came from a young man in good health and CMV-seropositive. The sample consisted of PBMCs. CDR3 sequence: CATRSRGNSNQPQHF. Here the CDR3 DNA reads TGTGCCACTCGAAGCCGGGGAAATAGCAATCAGCCCCAGCATTTT.